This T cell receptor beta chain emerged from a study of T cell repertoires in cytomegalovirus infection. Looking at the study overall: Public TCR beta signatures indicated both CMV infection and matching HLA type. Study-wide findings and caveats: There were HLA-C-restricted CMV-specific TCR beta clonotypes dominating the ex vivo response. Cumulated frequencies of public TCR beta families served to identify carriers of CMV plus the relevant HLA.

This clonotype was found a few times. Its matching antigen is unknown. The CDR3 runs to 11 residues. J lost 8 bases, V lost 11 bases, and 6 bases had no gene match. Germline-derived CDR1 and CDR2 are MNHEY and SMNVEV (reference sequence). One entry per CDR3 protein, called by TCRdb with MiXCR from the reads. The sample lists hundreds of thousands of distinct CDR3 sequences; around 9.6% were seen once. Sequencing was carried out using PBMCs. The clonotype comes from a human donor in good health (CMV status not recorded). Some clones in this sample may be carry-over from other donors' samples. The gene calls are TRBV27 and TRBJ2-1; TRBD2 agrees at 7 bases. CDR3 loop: CAVGGTDEQFF. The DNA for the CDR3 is TGTGCCGTGGGGGGGACCGATGAGCAGTTCTTC.